This T cell receptor (beta chain) originates from a study of T cell responses to AZD1222 COVID-19 vaccine. Produced via immunoSEQ multiplex PCR; TCRdb's table is partial and in-frame only. This sample carries 160,000 or so clones, roughly 90% of them seen once, and the ten largest clones take about 1.6%. V lost 3 bases, J lost 2 bases, and 9 bases lay in between. This CDR3 contains 13 residues. Germline V gene data show CDR1 as SGHRS and CDR2 as YFSETQ. Sequences were derived from peripheral blood, sampled 28 days after the second AZD1222 dose. The rearrangement links TRBV5-1 to TRBJ2-7; no definite D call. This receptor was taken from an adult who received the AZD1222 COVID-19 vaccine. The CDR3: CASSSTVTYEQYF. The CDR3 DNA is TGCGCCAGCAGCTCCACAGTTACCTACGAGCAGTACTTC. The complete variable domain, with remaining parts taken from reference TRBV5-1 and TRBJ2-7, reads KAGVTQTPRYLIKTRGQQVTLSCSPISGHRSVSWYQQTPGQGLQFLFEYFSETQRNKGNFPGRFSGRQFSNSRSEMNVSTLELGDSALYLCASSSTVTYEQYFGPGTRLTVT.